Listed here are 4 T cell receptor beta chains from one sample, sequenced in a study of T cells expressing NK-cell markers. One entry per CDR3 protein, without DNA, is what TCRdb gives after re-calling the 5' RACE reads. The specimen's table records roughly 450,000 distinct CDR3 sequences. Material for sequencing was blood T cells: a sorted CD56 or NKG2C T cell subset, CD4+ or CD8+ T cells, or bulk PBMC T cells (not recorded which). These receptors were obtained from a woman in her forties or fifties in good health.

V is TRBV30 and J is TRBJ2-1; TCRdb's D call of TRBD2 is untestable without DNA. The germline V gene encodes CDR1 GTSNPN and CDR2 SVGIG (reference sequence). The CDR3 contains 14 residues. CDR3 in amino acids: CAWRALSPYNEQFF. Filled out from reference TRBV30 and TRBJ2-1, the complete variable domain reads SQTIHQWPATLVQPVGSPLSLECTVEGTSNPNLYWYRQAAGRGLQLLFYSVGIGQISSEVPQNLSASRPQDRQFILSSKKLLLSDSGFYLCAWRALSPYNEQFFGPGTRLTVL.

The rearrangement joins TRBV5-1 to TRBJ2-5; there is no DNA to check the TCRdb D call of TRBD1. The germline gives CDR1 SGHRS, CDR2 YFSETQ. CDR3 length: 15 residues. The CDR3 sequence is CASSLNQGLGETQYF.

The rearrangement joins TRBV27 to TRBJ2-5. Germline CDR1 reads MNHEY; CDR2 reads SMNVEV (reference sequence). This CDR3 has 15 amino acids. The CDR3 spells CASRPTGRRQETQYF.

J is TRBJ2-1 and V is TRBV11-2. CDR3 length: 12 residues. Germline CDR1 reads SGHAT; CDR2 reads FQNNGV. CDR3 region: CASSFYADEQFF.